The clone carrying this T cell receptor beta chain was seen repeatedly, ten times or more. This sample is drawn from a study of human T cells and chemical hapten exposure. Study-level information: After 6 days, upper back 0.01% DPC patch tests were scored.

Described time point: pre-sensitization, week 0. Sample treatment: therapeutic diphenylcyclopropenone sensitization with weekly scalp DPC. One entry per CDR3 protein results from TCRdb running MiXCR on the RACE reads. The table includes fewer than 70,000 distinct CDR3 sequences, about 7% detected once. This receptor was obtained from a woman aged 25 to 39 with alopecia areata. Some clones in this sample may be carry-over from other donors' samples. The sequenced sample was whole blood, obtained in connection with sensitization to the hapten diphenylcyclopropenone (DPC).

The CDR3 loop reads CASSQASVASGANVLTF. For the CDR3, the DNA is TGTGCCAGCAGCCAAGCCTCCGTGGCCTCTGGGGCCAACGTCCTGACTTTC. This chain joins TRBV14 and TRBJ2-6; D gene uncertain. Deletions cut 1 base from V and 0 bases from J, with 10 bases between. The germline gives CDR1 SGHDN, CDR2 FVKESK. This CDR3 is 17 amino acids long.